One sample yielded the 14 T cell receptor beta chains listed below, sequenced in a study of blood T cell repertoires in COVID-19. Method: immunoSEQ multiplex PCR; TCRdb's copy keeps in-frame clones and lacks some. Of more than 300,000 clones detected, roughly 90% appear once; the ten largest clones hold more than 5.5%. Sequencing input: peripheral blood. The receptors were gathered from a woman aged 70-85 years with COVID-19, enrolled during active disease.

The V gene is TRBV3-1 (or the pseudogene TRBV3-2), the J gene TRBJ1-6; D call uncertain. The CDR3 is made up of 15 amino acids. With 1 base removed from V and 11 bases from J, the gap between germline ends came to 15 bases. The germline V gene has CDR1 LGHDT and CDR2 YNNKEL (reference sequence). The DNA of the CDR3 is TGTGCCAGCAGCCAAGGTCAGGTTCGTTGGCCACCCCTCCACTTT. Amino acids: CASSQGQVRWPPLHF.

This clone was picked up one time. The chain couples TRBV25-1 to TRBJ1-1, with 8 bases matching TRBD1. V lost 5 bases and J lost 2; bases outside the gene matches: 4. The CDR3 covers 14 residues. CDR1 MGHDK and CDR2 SYGVNS come from the germline V gene. The CDR3 nucleotides are TGTGCCAGCAGTAGGACAGGGTCTAACACTGAAGCTTTCTTT. Its translation: CASSRTGSNTEAFF.

This clone came up many times. CDR3 protein: CASSLGTQDYTF. The CDR3 region has the DNA TGTGCCAGCAGCTTGGGGACTCAGGACTACACCTTC. The V call is TRBV5-8, the J call TRBJ1-2; D not resolved. CDR3 length: 12 residues. The V and J ends lost 0 bases and 10 bases respectively, with 10 bases between them. CDR1 SGHTS and CDR2 YDEGEE come from the germline V gene.

The chain carries TRBV5-1 and TRBJ1-2; 9 nucleotides agree with TRBD1. The V gene's germline CDR1 is SGHRS and CDR2 YFSETQ. The V gene end was trimmed by 4 bases and the J gene end by 4 bases; junction bases not matched to a gene: 11. The length of the CDR3 is 16 residues. Here the CDR3 reads CASSPTLGQGSYGYTF. Written as DNA, the CDR3 is TGCGCCAGCAGCCCGACACTGGGACAGGGAAGCTATGGCTACACCTTC.

This clone was observed a single time. V and J are TRBV5-3 and TRBJ1-2; 7 bases match TRBD1. TRBV5-3 is an ORF, and what it does is uncertain. This CDR3 is 15 amino acids long. J lost 6 bases, V lost 1 base, and 9 bases had no gene match. The CDR3 region has the DNA TGTGCCAGAAGCTTGAGTCAGGGGGAAGGGGATGGCTACACCTTC. Translating gives CARSLSQGEGDGYTF.

V and J are TRBV24-1 and TRBJ2-2; a possible D gene is TRBD2 (5 bases). The CDR3 is 14 amino acids. The germline V gene encodes CDR1 KGHDR and CDR2 SFDVKD. The V end lost 5 bases, the J end lost 3 bases, and 9 bases lay between the germline ends. In DNA form, the CDR3 reads TGTGCCACCAGTGCCGGGATGGACACCGGGGAGCTGTTTTTT. It specifies CATSAGMDTGELFF.

J is TRBJ2-3 and V is TRBV2; no definite D call. The germline gives CDR1 SNHLY, CDR2 FYNNEI. The V gene lost 4 bases and the J gene lost 5 bases, with 4 bases spanning the gap. The CDR3 is 11 amino acids. CDR3 DNA: TGTGCCAGCAGTGGTATAGATACGCAGTATTTT. It yields the protein CASSGIDTQYF.

The chain employs TRBV5-5 and TRBJ1-4, with D perhaps matching TRBD1 (5 bases). Per germline, CDR1 SGHKS and CDR2 YYEKEE (reference sequence). With 0 bases removed from V and 6 bases from J, the gap between germline ends came to 12 bases. The CDR3 length is 15 residues. The CDR3 protein is CASSLEGQIHEKLFF. CDR3 coding DNA: TGTGCCAGCAGCTTGGAGGGGCAGATCCATGAAAAACTGTTTTTT.

The V call is TRBV5-1, the J call TRBJ1-2; 7 bases agree with TRBD1. There are 16 residues in the CDR3. CDR1 is SGHRS, CDR2 YFSETQ, per germline. Losses at the gene ends were 4 bases for V and 2 bases for J; bases not matched to a gene: 11. The CDR3 DNA reads as TGCGCCAGCAGCCCGACCGGGGACAGCCTCAACTATGGCTACACCTTC. Translation gives CASSPTGDSLNYGYTF.

The chain joins TRBV7-8 to TRBJ1-1; the D is unclear. CDR3 length equals 12 residues. V gave up 2 bases and J gave up 3 bases, with 4 bases separating them. Germline CDR1 reads SGHVS; CDR2 reads FQNEAQ. The DNA of the CDR3 is TGTGCCAGCAGCTTACGGGACACTGAAGCTTTCTTT. This codes for CASSLRDTEAFF.

The J gene is TRBJ1-1, the V gene TRBV2, with 8 bases matching TRBD1. The trim removed 6 bases at V and 1 base at J, leaving 1 base unmatched. Per the germline V gene, CDR1 is SNHLY and CDR2 is FYNNEI. The CDR3 totals 13 residues. For the CDR3, the DNA is TGTGCCAGCAGGGACAGGGAGAACACTGAAGCTTTCTTT. Translated: CASRDRENTEAFF.

The rearrangement joins TRBV5-4 to TRBJ2-3; D perhaps matches TRBD2 (7 bases). With 2 bases removed from V and 10 bases from J, the gap between germline ends came to 11 bases. Germline CDR1 SGHNT, CDR2 YYREEE (reference sequence). The CDR3 runs to 12 residues. The chain's CDR3 is CASSLGGEAQYF. CDR3 DNA sequence: TGTGCCAGCAGCTTAGGGGGGGAGGCGCAGTATTTT.

The rearrangement links TRBV5-1 to TRBJ2-3, with D maybe TRBD1 (6 bases). Germline V gene data show CDR1 as SGHRS and CDR2 as YFSETQ. The V end lost 7 bases, the J end lost 1 base, and 19 bases lay between the germline ends. The length of the CDR3 is 16 residues. The CDR3 DNA is TGCGCCAGCTCCCTGGGCTCAGCAGGGGGCACAGATACGCAGTATTTT. It yields the protein CASSLGSAGGTDTQYF.

The chain employs TRBV2 and TRBJ1-1; TRBD1 agrees at 9 bases. V shed 6 bases, J shed 5 bases, and the junction held 7 bases outside the gene matches. Per germline, CDR1 SNHLY and CDR2 FYNNEI. CDR3 length equals 14 residues. The CDR3: CASRPGQGLTEAFF. For the CDR3, the DNA is TGTGCCAGCAGGCCGGGACAGGGTCTAACTGAAGCTTTCTTT.